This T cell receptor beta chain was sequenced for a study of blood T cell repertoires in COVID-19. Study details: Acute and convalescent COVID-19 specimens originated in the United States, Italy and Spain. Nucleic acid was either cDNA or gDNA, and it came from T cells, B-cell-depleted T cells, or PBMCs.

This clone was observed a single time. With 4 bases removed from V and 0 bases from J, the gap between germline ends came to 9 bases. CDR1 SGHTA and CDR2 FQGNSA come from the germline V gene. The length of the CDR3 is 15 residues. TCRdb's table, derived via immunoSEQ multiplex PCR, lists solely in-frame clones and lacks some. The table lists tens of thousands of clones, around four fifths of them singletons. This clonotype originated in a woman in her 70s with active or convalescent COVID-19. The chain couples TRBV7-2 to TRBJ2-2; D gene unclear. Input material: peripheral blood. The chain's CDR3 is CASSSATANTGELFF. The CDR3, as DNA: TGTGCCAGCAGCTCAGCCACAGCGAACACCGGGGAGCTGTTTTTT.